A selection of T cell receptor beta chains follows, all from one sample in a study of cytomegalovirus exposure and HLA in healthy donors. The data were produced by immunoSEQ multiplex PCR, yet TCRdb's version contains in-frame clones alone and is incomplete. The sample has around 120,000 clones, 80% to 90% seen once. Sequencing input: PBMCs. The receptors were sampled from a man between 45 and 60 years old in good health and CMV-seronegative. Each CDR3 is given with its conserved first and last residue. The D gene is left open where the match is weak. Clone sizes are given selectively: once, few, many, or a class where the clone is expanded.

d_gene,abundance,v_gene,j_gene,CDR3aa,CDR3nt
TRBD1,NA,TRBV5-6,TRBJ1-1,CASSNRGRGYTEAFF,TGTGCCAGCAGTAACAGGGGGCGAGGGTACACTGAAGCTTTCTTT
NA,NA,TRBV4-3,TRBJ1-3,CASSRYVQSGNTIYF,TGCGCCAGCAGCCGCTACGTACAGTCTGGAAACACCATATATTTT
TRBD1,NA,TRBV5-5,TRBJ1-2,CASSLGDRVYGYTF,TGTGCCAGCAGCTTGGGGGACAGGGTCTATGGCTACACCTTC
NA,NA,TRBV6-5,TRBJ1-3,CASSYYGGDVTEYF,TGTGCCAGCAGTTACTACGGGGGGGACGTTACTGAATATTTT
TRBD1,NA,TRBV25-1,TRBJ1-4,CASRPSDRAYEKLFF,TGTGCCAGCAGGCCTTCGGACAGGGCCTATGAAAAACTGTTTTTT
NA,NA,TRBV6-1,TRBJ1-5,CASSPREGNQPQHF,TGTGCCAGCAGTCCCAGGGAGGGCAATCAGCCCCAGCATTTT
NA,NA,TRBV2,TRBJ1-2,CASIARGSNYGYTF,TGTGCCAGCATAGCCCGGGGTTCCAACTATGGCTACACCTTC
NA,NA,TRBV2,TRBJ1-2,CASSEKQGNGYTF,TGTGCCAGCAGTGAAAAACAGGGCAATGGCTACACCTTC
TRBD1,NA,TRBV4-2,TRBJ1-1,CASSQDTGGEAFF,TGTGCCAGCAGCCAAGATACAGGGGGTGAAGCTTTCTTT
NA,NA,TRBV2,TRBJ1-2,CASSPGVGYTF,TGTGCCAGCAGTCCAGGGGTTGGCTACACCTTC
NA,NA,TRBV12-5,TRBJ2-7,CASVPNLDTLEQYF,TGTGCTAGTGTTCCAAATTTGGACACCCTGGAGCAGTACTTC
TRBD1,NA,TRBV28,TRBJ1-3,CASSPTGTGNTIYF,TGTGCCAGCAGTCCGACAGGGACTGGAAACACCATATATTTT
NA,NA,TRBV18,TRBJ1-1,CASSPRGLNTEAFF,TGTGCCAGCTCCCCCCGAGGGTTGAACACTGAAGCTTTCTTT
NA,once,TRBV25-1,TRBJ1-6,CASRDTDSPLHF,TGTGCCAGCAGGGACACTGATTCACCCCTCCACTTT
TRBD2,NA,TRBV7-3,TRBJ2-3,CASSLKRVSGGPGVLSSTDTQYF,TGTGCCAGCAGCTTAAAGAGGGTTAGCGGGGGGCCGGGAGTCTTGTCTAGCACAGATACGCAGTATTTT
TRBD1,NA,TRBV2,TRBJ2-7,CASSTDRGRAYEQYF,TGTGCCAGCAGTACGGACAGGGGACGGGCGTACGAGCAGTACTTC
NA,few,TRBV27,TRBJ2-2,CASSFSDTGELFF,TGTGCCAGCAGTTTTTCGGACACCGGGGAGCTGTTTTTT
NA,NA,TRBV21-1,TRBJ1-2,CASSKWRGDTDYYGYTF,TGTGCCAGCAGCAAATGGCGGGGCGACACGGACTACTATGGCTACACCTTC
NA,NA,TRBV29-1,TRBJ1-4,CSVEDRQAEKLFF,TGCAGCGTTGAAGATCGTCAGGCGGAAAAACTGTTTTTT
TRBD2,NA,TRBV11-2,TRBJ2-5,CASSSGLASIQETQYF,TGTGCCAGCAGCTCGGGACTAGCGAGCATCCAAGAGACCCAGTACTTC
NA,NA,TRBV14,TRBJ1-3,CASSRQLSGNTIYF,TGTGCCAGCAGCCGACAGCTCTCTGGAAACACCATATATTTT
TRBD2,NA,TRBV30,TRBJ2-2,CAWSVLVTSTIGELFF,TGTGCCTGGAGTGTACTGGTGACTAGCACTATCGGGGAGCTGTTTTTT
NA,NA,TRBV5-1,TRBJ2-3,CASTRLISTDTQYF,TGCGCCAGCACCCGGTTAATTAGCACAGATACGCAGTATTTT
NA,NA,TRBV6-6,TRBJ1-5,CASSYSGRLSNQPQHF,TGTGCCAGCAGTTACTCGGGCAGGCTGAGCAATCAGCCCCAGCATTTT
NA,NA,TRBV5-1,TRBJ2-5,CASSLDSEETQYF,TGCGCCAGCAGCTTGGACTCCGAAGAGACCCAGTACTTC
NA,NA,TRBV30,TRBJ2-7,CAWSNLLSSYEQYF,TGTGCCTGGAGTAACCTACTAAGCTCCTACGAGCAGTACTTC
NA,few,TRBV21-1,TRBJ1-2,CASSNQRQGINGYTF,TGTGCCAGCAGCAATCAAAGACAGGGGATCAATGGCTACACCTTC
NA,NA,TRBV6-6,TRBJ2-7,CASTSPTSAYEQYF,TGTGCCAGCACCTCCCCGACATCCGCCTACGAGCAGTACTTC
NA,NA,TRBV30,TRBJ1-2,CAWSPRVRGAGYTF,TGTGCCTGGAGTCCCCGAGTAAGGGGCGCGGGCTACACCTTC
TRBD2,NA,TRBV7-9,TRBJ2-7,CASSLASGGSTYEQYF,TGTGCCAGCAGCTTGGCTAGCGGGGGGTCTACCTACGAGCAGTACTTC
NA,NA,TRBV5-1,TRBJ2-2,CASSLITPGMNTGELFF,TGCGCCAGCAGCTTGATAACTCCGGGAATGAACACCGGGGAGCTGTTTTTT
NA,NA,TRBV5-6,TRBJ1-3,CASSFSGTGNTIYF,TGTGCCAGCAGCTTTTCCGGGACTGGAAACACCATATATTTT
NA,NA,TRBV2,TRBJ2-1,CASIEENDNEQFF,TGTGCCAGCATCGAGGAGAACGACAATGAGCAGTTCTTC
TRBD2,NA,TRBV5-1,TRBJ2-1,CASSGGASGGHEQFF,TGCGCCAGCAGCGGCGGGGCTAGCGGGGGGCATGAGCAGTTCTTC
NA,once,TRBV5-6,TRBJ1-2,CASSPGGSHGYTF,TGTGCCAGCAGCCCCGGAGGCTCCCATGGCTACACCTTC
TRBD1,few,TRBV6-6,TRBJ1-4,CASSYSPDRGNEKLFF,TGTGCCAGCAGTTACTCTCCGGACAGGGGGAATGAAAAACTGTTTTTT
NA,NA,TRBV27,TRBJ1-4,CASSLSTGFNEKLFF,TGTGCCAGCAGTTTATCAACCGGGTTTAATGAAAAACTGTTTTTT
NA,NA,TRBV2,TRBJ2-3,CASSAADTQYF,TGTGCCAGCAGTGCAGCAGATACGCAGTATTTT
NA,NA,TRBV7-9,TRBJ2-3,CASSLIIRVADTQYF,TGTGCCAGCAGCTTAATTATCAGGGTTGCAGATACGCAGTATTTT
TRBD2,NA,TRBV2,TRBJ2-7,CASSLNPSLAGEQYF,TGTGCCAGCAGCCTCAACCCCTCACTAGCGGGGGAGCAGTACTTC
TRBD2,NA,TRBV5-4,TRBJ2-2,CASSRGGAGRYTGELFF,TGTGCCAGCAGCCGGGGGGGCGCAGGGCGGTACACCGGGGAGCTGTTTTTT
NA,NA,TRBV5-6,TRBJ1-4,CASSLLGGKLFF,TGTGCCAGCAGCTTGTTGGGGGGAAAACTGTTTTTT
NA,NA,TRBV7-2,TRBJ1-4,CASSFPGSSEKLFF,TGTGCCAGCAGCTTTCCGGGGTCAAGTGAAAAACTGTTTTTT
NA,NA,TRBV6-6,TRBJ2-2,CASSRTEGTGELFF,TGTGCCAGCAGTCGGACAGAAGGAACCGGGGAGCTGTTTTTT
NA,NA,TRBV2,TRBJ2-5,CASSAQGGIEETQYF,TGTGCCAGCAGTGCACAGGGGGGGATTGAAGAGACCCAGTACTTC
TRBD2,NA,TRBV5-6,TRBJ2-1,CASSNELAGGPYNEQFF,TGTGCCAGCAGCAACGAACTAGCGGGGGGGCCCTACAATGAGCAGTTCTTC
TRBD1,NA,TRBV30,TRBJ2-7,CALGQVYEQYF,TGTGCCTTAGGACAGGTCTACGAGCAGTACTTC
TRBD1,NA,TRBV10-1,TRBJ1-5,CARGTGRNQPQHF,TGCGCCAGAGGGACAGGCCGTAATCAGCCCCAGCATTTT
NA,NA,TRBV7-6,TRBJ1-4,CASSLAGNNEKLFF,TGTGCCAGCAGCTTAGCCGGGAATAATGAAAAACTGTTTTTT
NA,NA,TRBV4-2,TRBJ1-5,CASSQELVLPGPSAQHF,TGTGCCAGCAGCCAAGAGTTGGTTCTTCCAGGGCCTTCGGCCCAGCATTTT
TRBD1,NA,TRBV6-5,TRBJ1-1,CASSLTGTGSTEAFF,TGTGCCAGCAGTTTAACCGGGACAGGGTCCACTGAAGCTTTCTTT
NA,NA,TRBV20-1,TRBJ1-2,CSARQGYGYTF,TGCAGTGCTAGACAGGGCTATGGCTACACCTTC
NA,once,TRBV5-8,TRBJ1-4,CASSLGVREPNEKLFF,TGTGCCAGCAGCTTGGGTGTTCGAGAGCCCAATGAAAAACTGTTTTTT